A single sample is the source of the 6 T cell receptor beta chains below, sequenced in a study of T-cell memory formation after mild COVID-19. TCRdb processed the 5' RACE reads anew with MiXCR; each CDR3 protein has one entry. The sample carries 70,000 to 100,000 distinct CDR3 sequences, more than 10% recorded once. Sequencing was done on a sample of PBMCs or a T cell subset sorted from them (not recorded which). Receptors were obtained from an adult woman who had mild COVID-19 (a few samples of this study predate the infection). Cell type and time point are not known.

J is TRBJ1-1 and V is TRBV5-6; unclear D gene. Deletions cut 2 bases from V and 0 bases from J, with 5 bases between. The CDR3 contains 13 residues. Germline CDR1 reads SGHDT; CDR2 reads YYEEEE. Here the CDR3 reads CASSFFMNTEAFF. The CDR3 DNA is TGTGCCAGCAGCTTCTTCATGAACACTGAAGCTTTCTTT.

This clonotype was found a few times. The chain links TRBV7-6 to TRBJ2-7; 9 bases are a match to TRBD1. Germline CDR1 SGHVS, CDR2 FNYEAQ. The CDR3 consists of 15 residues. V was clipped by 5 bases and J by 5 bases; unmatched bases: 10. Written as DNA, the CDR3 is TGTGCCAGCAGCCTTACAGGGGGCGCAGAAGACGAGCAGTACTTC. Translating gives CASSLTGGAEDEQYF.

CDR3 coding DNA: TGTGCCAGCAGCCAAGTAACTAGCCCCGAGCAGTTCTTC. Residues: CASSQVTSPEQFF. The chain carries TRBV3-1 and TRBJ2-1; TRBD2 might be the D (6 bases). V lost 1 base and J lost 10, with 11 bases in between. There are 13 residues in the CDR3. The V gene's germline CDR1 is LGHDT and CDR2 YNNKEL (reference sequence).

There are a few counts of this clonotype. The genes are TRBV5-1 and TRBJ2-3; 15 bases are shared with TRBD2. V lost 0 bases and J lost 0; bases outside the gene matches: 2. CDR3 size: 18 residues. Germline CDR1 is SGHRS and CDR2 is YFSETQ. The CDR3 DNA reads TGCGCCAGCAGCTTGGGGACTAGCGGGGGGGCGAGCACAGATACGCAGTATTTT. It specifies CASSLGTSGGASTDTQYF.

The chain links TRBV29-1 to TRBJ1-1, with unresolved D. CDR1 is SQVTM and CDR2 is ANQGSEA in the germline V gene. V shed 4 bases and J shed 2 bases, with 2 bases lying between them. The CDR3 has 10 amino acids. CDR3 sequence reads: CSVGNTEAFF. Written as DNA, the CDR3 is TGCAGCGTTGGCAACACTGAAGCTTTCTTT.

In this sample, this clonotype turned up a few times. CDR3 in amino acids: CASSRWPGQTYEQYF. The CDR3 coding sequence is TGTGCCAGCAGCCGGTGGCCGGGACAGACCTACGAGCAGTACTTC. The chain recombines TRBV7-2 with TRBJ2-7; TRBD1 agrees at 7 bases. The V gene end was trimmed by 5 bases and the J gene end by 2 bases; junction bases not matched to a gene: 9. The CDR3 has 15 residues. CDR1 is SGHTA, CDR2 FQGNSA, per germline. The full variable domain, completed using reference TRBV7-2 and TRBJ2-7, is GAGVSQSPSNKVTEKGKDVELRCDPISGHTALYWYRQSLGQGLEFLIYFQGNSAPDKSGLPSDRFSAERTGGSVSTLTIQRTQQEDSAVYLCASSRWPGQTYEQYFGPGTRLTVT.